Each of the 3 T cell receptor beta chains below was sequenced from the same sample in a study of blood T cell repertoires in COVID-19. Generated by immunoSEQ multiplex PCR, the TCRdb table keeps only in-frame clones and is missing some. In the table there are about 270,000 clones, around 80% of which are singletons. What was sequenced was peripheral blood. These receptor sequences come from an elderly man with acute or convalescent COVID-19.

CDR3 nucleotide sequence: TGTGCCAGCAGCTTAATAAATGAGCAGTTCTTC. Amino acids: CASSLINEQFF. J is TRBJ2-1 and V is TRBV7-8; unclear D gene. The V end lost 2 bases, the J end lost 7 bases, and 3 bases lay between the germline ends. CDR1 SGHVS and CDR2 FQNEAQ come from the germline V gene. This CDR3 has 11 residues.

CDR3 DNA sequence: TGTGCCAGCAGCTTGCCACGGCAGGGCTTTACCTACGAGCAGTACTTC. Its protein is CASSLPRQGFTYEQYF. This chain joins TRBV28 and TRBJ2-7; a weak D match, TRBD1 (5 bases). V gave up 6 bases and J gave up 2 bases, with 20 bases separating them. This CDR3 contains 16 residues. Germline CDR1 and CDR2: MDHEN and SYDVKM. Supplemented by reference TRBV28 and TRBJ2-7, the full variable domain reads DVKVTQSSRYLVKRTGEKVFLECVQDMDHENMFWYRQDPGLGLRLIYFSYDVKMKEKGDIPEGYSVSREKKERFSLILESASTNQTSMYLCASSLPRQGFTYEQYFGPGTRLTVT.

This sequence joins TRBV2 and TRBJ1-2, with D possibly matching TRBD1 (6 bases). The V and J ends lost 5 bases and 4 bases respectively, with 17 bases between them. Germline lookup yields CDR1 SNHLY and CDR2 FYNNEI. The CDR3 runs to 15 residues. DNA of the CDR3: TGTGCCAGCAGTATCTCGACAGGTTCTTTCTATGGCTACACCTTC. It encodes CASSISTGSFYGYTF.